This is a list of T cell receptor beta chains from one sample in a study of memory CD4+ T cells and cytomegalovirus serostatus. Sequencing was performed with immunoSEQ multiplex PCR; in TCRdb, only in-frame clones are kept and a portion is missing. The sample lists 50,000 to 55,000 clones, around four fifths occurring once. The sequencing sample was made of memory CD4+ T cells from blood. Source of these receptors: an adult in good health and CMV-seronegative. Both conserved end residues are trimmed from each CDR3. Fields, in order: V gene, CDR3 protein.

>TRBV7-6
ASSPSPGETQY
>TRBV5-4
ASTPKGGGYT
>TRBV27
ASSLVVGTEKLF
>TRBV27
ASIKQGTSTDTQY
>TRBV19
ASSARTDTQY
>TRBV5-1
ASSLGDVKETQY
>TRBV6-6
ASSPSGIHAGELF
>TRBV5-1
ASSPGLAGALQETQY
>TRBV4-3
ASSQERESSYNSPLH
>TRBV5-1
ASSTTVGYGYT
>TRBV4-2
ASSQKTTSGKNTGELF
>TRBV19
ASSVGLPMNTEAF
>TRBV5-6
ASSFRDREETQY
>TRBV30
AWRTRNTIY
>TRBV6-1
ASNQGTDNSPLH
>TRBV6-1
ASSQSGTYGYT
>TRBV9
ASSAIRGWGTEAF
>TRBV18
ASSPPSTDTQY
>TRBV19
ASSRTGGNQPQH
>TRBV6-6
ASRTDDRFHNEQF
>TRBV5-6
ASSSVGRPSTDTQY
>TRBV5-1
ASSLDGGKNTGELF
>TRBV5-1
ASSLTGWGETQY
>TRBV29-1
SVEGAGSGNTIY
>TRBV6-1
ASSTPAGNQPQH
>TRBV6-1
ASSRIAGTTYEQY
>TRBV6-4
ASSVTGTANYGYT
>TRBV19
ATTDRGGSGANVLT
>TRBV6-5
ASSSRRGGWETQY
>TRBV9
ASSVDRDYNSPLH
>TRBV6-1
ASSTGSFNSPLH
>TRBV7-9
ASSLKGWGQF
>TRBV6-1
ASDRPSNEQY
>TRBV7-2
ASSLAGGSSGANVLT
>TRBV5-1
ASSLGGAGTVGNEQF
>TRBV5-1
ASDRDGVYNEQF
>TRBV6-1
ASKGGQGQYQPQH
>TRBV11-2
ASSFDSQSGGKETQY
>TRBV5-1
ASSTGPGQGTYGYT
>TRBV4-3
ASSQDLSVAGYT
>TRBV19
ASSMDRGQETQY
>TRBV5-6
ASRGLSSYNEQF
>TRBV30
AWSVSKGGSPLH
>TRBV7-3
ASSSKTDRNYNEQF
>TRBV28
ASKRRRATRDNSPLH
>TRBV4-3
ASSQGTANTEAF